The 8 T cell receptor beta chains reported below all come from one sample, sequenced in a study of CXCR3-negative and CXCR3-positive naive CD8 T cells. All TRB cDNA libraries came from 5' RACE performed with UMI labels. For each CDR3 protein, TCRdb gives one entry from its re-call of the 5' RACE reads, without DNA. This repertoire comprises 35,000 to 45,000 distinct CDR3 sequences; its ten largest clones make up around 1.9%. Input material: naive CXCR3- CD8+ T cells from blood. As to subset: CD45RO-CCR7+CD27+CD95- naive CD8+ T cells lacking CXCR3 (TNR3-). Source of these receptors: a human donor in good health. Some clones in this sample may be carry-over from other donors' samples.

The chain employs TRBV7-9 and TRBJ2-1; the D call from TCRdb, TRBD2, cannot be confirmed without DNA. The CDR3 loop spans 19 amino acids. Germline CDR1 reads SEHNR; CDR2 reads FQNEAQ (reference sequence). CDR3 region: CASSSTSRLAAKAYNEQFF.

The CDR3 sequence is CASSPQAASGSDEQYF. The J gene is TRBJ2-7, the V gene TRBV5-1; TCRdb's D call, TRBD2, is unchecked because there is no DNA. From germline, CDR1 is SGHRS and CDR2 YFSETQ. The CDR3 length is 16 residues.

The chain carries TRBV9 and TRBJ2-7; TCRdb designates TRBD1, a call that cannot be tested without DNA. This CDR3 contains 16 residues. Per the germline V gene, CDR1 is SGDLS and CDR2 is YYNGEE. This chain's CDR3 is CASSPRGTVVTYEQYF. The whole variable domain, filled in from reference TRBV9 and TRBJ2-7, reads DSGVTQTPKHLITATGQRVTLRCSPRSGDLSVYWYQQSLDQGLQFLIQYYNGEERAKGNILERFSAQQFPDLHSELNLSSLELGDSALYFCASSPRGTVVTYEQYFGPGTRLTVT.

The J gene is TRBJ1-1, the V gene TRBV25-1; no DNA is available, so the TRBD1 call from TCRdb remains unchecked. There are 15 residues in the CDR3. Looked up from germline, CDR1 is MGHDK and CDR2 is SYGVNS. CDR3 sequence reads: CASSGYKGTNTEAFF.

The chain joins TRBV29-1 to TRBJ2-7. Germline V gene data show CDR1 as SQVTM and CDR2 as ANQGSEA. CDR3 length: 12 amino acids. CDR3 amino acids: CSVEVRPYEQYF.

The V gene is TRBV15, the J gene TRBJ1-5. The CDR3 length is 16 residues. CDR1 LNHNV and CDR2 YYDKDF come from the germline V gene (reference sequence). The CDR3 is CATSRVRDGGTQPQHF.

This CDR3 reads CASSQIAGGNEQFF. The chain uses TRBV4-2 and TRBJ2-1; TCRdb proposes TRBD1, but this gene call is untestable without DNA. The CDR3 is 14 amino acids. Germline V gives CDR1 LGHNA, CDR2 YNFKEQ.

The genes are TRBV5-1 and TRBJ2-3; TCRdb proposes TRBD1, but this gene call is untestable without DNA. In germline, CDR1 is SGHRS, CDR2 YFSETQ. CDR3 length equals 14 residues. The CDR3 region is CASSLSRDTDTQYF.